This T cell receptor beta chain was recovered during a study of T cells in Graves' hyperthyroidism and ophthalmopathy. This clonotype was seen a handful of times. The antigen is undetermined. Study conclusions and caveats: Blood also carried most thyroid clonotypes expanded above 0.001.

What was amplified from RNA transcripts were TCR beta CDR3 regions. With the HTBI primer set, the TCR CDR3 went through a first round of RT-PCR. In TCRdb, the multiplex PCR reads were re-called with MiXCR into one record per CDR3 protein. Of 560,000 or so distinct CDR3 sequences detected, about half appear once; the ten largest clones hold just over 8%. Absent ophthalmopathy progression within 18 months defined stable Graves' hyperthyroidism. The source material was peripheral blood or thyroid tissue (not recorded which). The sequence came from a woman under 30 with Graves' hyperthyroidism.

The CDR3 loop reads CASSLWEAEQETQYF. In nucleotides, the CDR3 is TGTGCCAGCAGCTTATGGGAAGCGGAACAAGAGACCCAGTACTTC. This chain connects TRBV7-9 to TRBJ2-5, with D perhaps matching TRBD2 (5 bases). This CDR3 contains 15 residues. V lost 2 bases to trimming and J lost 2 bases, with 12 bases between them. CDR1 is SEHNR and CDR2 is FQNEAQ in the germline V gene (reference sequence). Filled out from reference TRBV7-9 and TRBJ2-5, the complete variable domain reads DTGVSQNPRHKITKRGQNVTFRCDPISEHNRLYWYRQTLGQGPEFLTYFQNEAQLEKSRLLSDRFSAERPKGSFSTLEIQRTEQGDSAMYLCASSLWEAEQETQYFGPGTRLLVL.